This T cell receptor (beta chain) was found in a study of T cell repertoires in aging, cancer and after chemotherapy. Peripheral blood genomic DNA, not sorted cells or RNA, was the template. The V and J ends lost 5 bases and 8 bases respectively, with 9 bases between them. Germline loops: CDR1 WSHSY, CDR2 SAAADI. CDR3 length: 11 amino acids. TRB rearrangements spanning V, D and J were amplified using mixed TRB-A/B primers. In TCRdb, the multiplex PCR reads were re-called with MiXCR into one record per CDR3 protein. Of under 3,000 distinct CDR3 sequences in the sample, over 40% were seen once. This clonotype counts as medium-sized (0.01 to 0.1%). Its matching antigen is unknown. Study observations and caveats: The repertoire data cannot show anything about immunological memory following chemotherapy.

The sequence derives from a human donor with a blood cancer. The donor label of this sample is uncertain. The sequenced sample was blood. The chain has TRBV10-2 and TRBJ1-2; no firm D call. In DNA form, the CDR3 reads TGCGCCAGCAGTCCGGGGAAGGGCTACACCTTC. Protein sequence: CASSPGKGYTF.